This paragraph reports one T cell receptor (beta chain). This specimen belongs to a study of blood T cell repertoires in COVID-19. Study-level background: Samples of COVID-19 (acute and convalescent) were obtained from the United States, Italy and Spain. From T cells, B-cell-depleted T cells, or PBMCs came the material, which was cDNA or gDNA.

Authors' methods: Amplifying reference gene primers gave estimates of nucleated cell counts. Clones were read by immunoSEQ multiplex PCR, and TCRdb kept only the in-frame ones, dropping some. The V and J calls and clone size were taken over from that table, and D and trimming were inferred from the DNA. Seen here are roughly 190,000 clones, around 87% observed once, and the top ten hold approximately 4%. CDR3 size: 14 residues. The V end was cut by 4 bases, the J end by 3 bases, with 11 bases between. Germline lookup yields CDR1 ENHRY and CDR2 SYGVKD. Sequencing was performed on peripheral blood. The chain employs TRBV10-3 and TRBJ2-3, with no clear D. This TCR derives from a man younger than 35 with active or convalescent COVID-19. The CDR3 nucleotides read TGTGCCATCAGTGGATCAACAGTTACAGATACGCAGTATTTT. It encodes CAISGSTVTDTQYF.